This T cell receptor (beta chain) was retrieved from a study of blood T cell repertoires in COVID-19. Study-wide context: Donors in the United States, Italy and Spain gave samples during acute or convalescent COVID-19. The analysed material was cDNA or gDNA that came from T cells, B-cell-depleted T cells, or PBMCs.

As originally analysed: How many nucleated cells were present was estimated from reference gene primer amplification. Libraries were prepared by immunoSEQ multiplex PCR; TCRdb keeps only in-frame clonotypes and omits some of them. That table furnishes V, J and clone size, whereas the DNA furnished D and trimming. Of 68,000 or so clones listed, around 87% are singletons. In this sample, this clone turned up a few times. Germline CDR1 MNHEY, CDR2 SVGAGI. The CDR3 consists of 15 residues. Unmatched junction bases numbered 12, after V lost 7 bases and J lost 4 bases. The TCR comes from a middle-aged man with active COVID-19. V gene TRBV6-5 combines with J gene TRBJ2-7; 8 nucleotides align to TRBD2. The source material was peripheral blood. CDR3 protein: CASTPSGSGLYEQYF. CDR3 DNA: TGTGCCAGCACCCCAAGCGGGAGCGGATTATACGAGCAGTACTTC.